This TCR beta chain appears in the sequencing data of a study of CD8 T cells in ankylosing spondylitis. Findings and limits, study-wide: Matched ankylosing spondylitis synovial fluid reportedly contained a significantly enriched population of disease-linked clones. Some of the motif variants had earlier been found in reactive arthritis patients' fluid and blood. Within ankylosing spondylitis blood, a TCR beta motif made up of eight or nine highly homologous variants appeared to be characteristic.

The table lists this clonotype with many counts. The antigen remains unidentified. The CDR3 runs to 17 residues. V was pared by 4 bases and J by 0 bases, with 16 bases between. Germline lookup yields CDR1 LNHDA and CDR2 SQIVND (reference sequence). TCR beta libraries were made by quantitative 5'-RACE with molecular barcodes. TCRdb ran MiXCR on the 5' RACE reads and lists one entry per CDR3 protein. The sample has 200,000 to 250,000 distinct CDR3 sequences, under 12% seen once. Sequencing was done on a sample of blood, either unsorted or a sorted T cell fraction (not recorded which). This receptor was taken from a male donor with ankylosing spondylitis or in good health (not recorded which). The chain is built from TRBV19 and TRBJ1-5; D not resolved. CDR3 in amino acids: CASSTSNLVNSNQPQHF. Written as DNA, the CDR3 is TGTGCCAGTAGTACGAGTAATTTAGTCAATAGCAATCAGCCCCAGCATTTT.